Here is one TCR beta chain with its context. Antigen unknown. These data belong to a study of OX40 agonist ivuxolimab in advanced cancers. Study-level information: A male proportion of about 86% was recorded, with mean age about 60 years and range about 23 to 90. Whole-study results and caveats: Relative to CD4+, CD8+ T cells held more expanded clones on average.

Blood samples were obtained at baseline, cycle 4 day 1, and cycle 7 day 1. The CDR3 has 15 residues. Germline CDR1 reads SGHTA; CDR2 reads FQGNSA. Trimming at V came to 4 bases and at J to 3 bases, leaving 5 bases not matched to a gene. Only in-frame clones appear in the TCRdb table, and some are missing; sequencing was by immunoSEQ multiplex PCR. This sample has some 80,000 clones; roughly 86% occur once, and the top ten carry approximately 2.4%. The chain employs TRBV7-2 and TRBJ2-7, with 11 bases fitting TRBD1. The TCR sequence derives from an adult with an advanced solid tumor such as melanoma, head and neck, liver or kidney cancer. Sequenced here: CD4+ or CD8+ T cells sorted from blood, sampled in a trial of the OX40 agonist ivuxolimab. CDR3 amino acids: CASSSWDRGGYEQYF. Written as DNA, the CDR3 is TGTGCCAGCAGCTCCTGGGACAGGGGGGGCTACGAGCAGTACTTC.